The 32 T cell receptor beta chains listed next were all sequenced from one sample in a study of T cell responses to AZD1222 COVID-19 vaccine. The repertoire was sequenced with immunoSEQ multiplex PCR; TCRdb's copy has only in-frame clones and lacks some. The table lists approximately 100,000 clones, about 90% of them singletons. The input for sequencing was peripheral blood, taken on day 0 of AZD1222 vaccination. The receptor source for this set is an adult in good health.

The rearrangement links TRBV9 to TRBJ1-1; weak D call: TRBD1 (5 bases). The CDR3 contains 15 residues. Trimming left V 4 bases short and J 2 bases short, with 15 bases between. The germline gives CDR1 SGDLS, CDR2 YYNGEE. DNA for the CDR3: TGTGCCAGCAGCCCCATGGGGGGACTAAACACTGAAGCTTTCTTT. This codes for CASSPMGGLNTEAFF.

The CDR3: CASSQGDYGYTF. DNA of the CDR3: TGTGCCAGCAGCCAAGGGGACTATGGCTACACCTTC. V and J are TRBV3-1 (or the pseudogene TRBV3-2) and TRBJ1-2; no definite D call. The CDR3 covers 12 residues. V shed 1 base and J shed 3 bases, with 3 bases lying between them. The germline CDR1 and CDR2 sequences are LGHDT and YNNKEL (reference sequence).

Only one count was recorded for this clone. The genes are TRBV5-4 and TRBJ1-1; D gene unclear. Trimming took off 0 bases at V and 1 base at J, with 4 bases between the two ends. This CDR3 has 13 amino acids. CDR1 is SGHNT, CDR2 YYREEE, per germline (reference sequence). CDR3 region: CASSLATNTEAFF. The CDR3 bases are TGTGCCAGCAGCTTGGCCACGAACACTGAAGCTTTCTTT. Full variable domain (remainder filled in from reference TRBV5-4 and TRBJ1-1): ETGVTQSPTHLIKTRGQQVTLRCSSQSGHNTVSWYQQALGQGPQFIFQYYREEENGRGNFPPRFSGLQFPNYSSELNVNALELDDSALYLCASSLATNTEAFFGQGTRLTVV.

V is TRBV12-5 and J is TRBJ1-6; TRBD1 matches 8 bases. CDR1 is LGHNT, CDR2 FRNRAP, per germline. The CDR3 spans 14 residues. V dropped 5 bases and J dropped 10; count of bases not matched to a gene: 7. This CDR3 is CASGLTGALSPLHF. As DNA, the CDR3 is TGTGCTAGTGGTCTGACAGGGGCTCTCTCACCCCTCCACTTT.

The chain uses TRBV11-3 and TRBJ2-1, with D tentatively TRBD2 (5 bases). Germline CDR1 SGHNT, CDR2 YENEEA. This CDR3 comprises 13 residues. V shed 5 bases and J shed 7 bases, with 12 bases lying between them. CDR3 sequence (DNA): TGTGCCAGCAGCCCACGGTGGGAGAATGAGCAGTTCTTC. It codes for CASSPRWENEQFF.

The chain combines TRBV25-1 with TRBJ1-4; the match to TRBD1 covers 7 bases. The germline gives CDR1 MGHDK, CDR2 SYGVNS. The CDR3 runs 16 residues. The trim removed 0 bases at V and 5 bases at J, leaving 6 bases unmatched. DNA for the CDR3: TGTGCCAGCAGTGAATATCCGGGACAGTCGAATGAAAAACTGTTTTTT. This translates into CASSEYPGQSNEKLFF.

The gene calls are TRBV11-2 and TRBJ2-6, with D hard to call. The germline gives CDR1 SGHAT, CDR2 FQNNGV. This CDR3 region has 14 residues. V lost 1 base, J lost 3 bases, and 4 bases lay in between. In DNA, the CDR3 is TGTGCCAGCAGCTTAGGGGATGGGGCCAACGTCCTGACTTTC. Encoded protein: CASSLGDGANVLTF.

The rearrangement uses TRBV29-1 and TRBJ2-7; D perhaps matches TRBD1 (6 bases). Germline CDR1 is SQVTM and CDR2 is ANQGSEA. V lost 7 bases and J 3 bases, leaving 16 bases between the germline ends. The CDR3 is 13 residues long. The CDR3 coding sequence is TGCAGCGCCTATAAGGACAGAAACTACGAGCAGTACTTC. Amino acid sequence: CSAYKDRNYEQYF.

The gene calls are TRBV7-2 and TRBJ1-2; 11 bases are a match to TRBD1. This CDR3 is built from 16 residues. The V gene end was trimmed by 4 bases and the J gene end by 3 bases; junction bases not matched to a gene: 7. CDR1 SGHTA and CDR2 FQGNSA come from the germline V gene. The CDR3 region is CASSSGRGQGDYGYTF. The DNA of the CDR3 is TGTGCCAGCAGCTCAGGTCGGGGACAGGGGGACTATGGCTACACCTTC.

V and J are TRBV6-2 or TRBV6-3 and TRBJ1-1; D unresolved. CDR3 length equals 11 residues. Trimming removed 0 bases at V and 11 bases at J, with 7 bases between. The germline V gene encodes CDR1 MNHEY and CDR2 SVGEGT. CDR3 DNA: TGTGCCAGCAGTTACTCGATAATGGCTTTCTTT. Translating gives CASSYSIMAFF.

This clone was seen only a few times. The rearrangement joins TRBV11-1 to TRBJ2-2; 8 bases line up with TRBD1. The junction had 4 bases not matched to a gene; V was cut back by 5 bases and J by 2 bases. The CDR3 totals 15 residues. Germline V gene data show CDR1 as SGHAT and CDR2 as FQDESV (reference sequence). DNA of the CDR3: TGTGCCAGCAGCGACAGGGGCGGAAACACCGGGGAGCTGTTTTTT. Protein sequence: CASSDRGGNTGELFF.

The genes are TRBV6-2 or TRBV6-3 and TRBJ2-3, with TRBD2 identical over 9 bases. Trimming removed 4 bases from V and 4 bases from J; junction bases left unmatched: 12. Germline V gene sequence: CDR1 MNHEY, CDR2 SVGEGT. There are 17 residues in the CDR3. The CDR3 is CASSSDLAGSTADTQYF. CDR3 DNA: TGTGCCAGCAGTTCAGATCTAGCGGGATCAACCGCAGATACGCAGTATTTT.

In nucleotides, the CDR3 is TGTGCCAGCAGCCCACAGGGTTGGGGTGAAAAACTGTTTTTT. Its protein is CASSPQGWGEKLFF. The V and J genes are TRBV9 and TRBJ1-4; weak D call: TRBD1 (6 bases). V lost 4 bases and J lost 7, with 14 bases in between. This CDR3 comprises 14 residues. Germline V gene data show CDR1 as SGDLS and CDR2 as YYNGEE.

This clone was seen more than once but under ten times. This chain uses TRBV7-2 with TRBJ2-1; 10 bases align to TRBD1. Losses at the gene ends were 2 bases for V and 6 bases for J; bases not matched to a gene: 4. Germline lookup yields CDR1 SGHTA and CDR2 FQGNSA. CDR3 size: 15 residues. The CDR3 DNA follows: TGTGCCAGCAGCTTAACCGGGACAGGGGTCAATGAGCAGTTCTTC. This encodes CASSLTGTGVNEQFF.

CDR3 loop: CASSLTLTGGYGYTF. CDR3 DNA: TGTGCCAGCAGCTTGACGCTGACAGGGGGATATGGCTACACCTTC. This chain joins TRBV5-6 and TRBJ1-2; 9 positions match TRBD1. The CDR3 totals 15 residues. Germline CDR1 is SGHDT and CDR2 is YYEEEE. The trim removed 1 base at V and 5 bases at J, leaving 6 bases unmatched.

This clone has a single count. The rearrangement uses TRBV27 and TRBJ2-7; 8 bases are a match to TRBD2. The CDR3 covers 13 residues. CDR1 and CDR2 from the germline V gene are MNHEY and SMNVEV (reference sequence). V gave up 5 bases and J gave up 3 bases; unmatched junction bases: 3. The CDR3 loop reads CASSQGLVYEQYF. The CDR3 bases are TGTGCCAGCAGTCAGGGACTAGTCTACGAGCAGTACTTC.

The chain carries TRBV6-2 or TRBV6-3 and TRBJ1-4; D not resolved. Germline CDR1 and CDR2: MNHEY and SVGEGT. Trimming took 4 bases from V and 8 from J, leaving 14 bases between them. This CDR3 has 14 amino acids. The CDR3 spells CASSWKLIREKLFF. For the CDR3, the DNA is TGTGCCAGCAGTTGGAAGCTAATTCGGGAAAAACTGTTTTTT.

The rearrangement joins TRBV19 to TRBJ2-5; the D gene is possibly TRBD2 (6 bases). CDR1 LNHDA and CDR2 SQIVND come from the germline V gene (reference sequence). The CDR3 contains 14 residues. V was shortened by 8 bases and J by 3 bases, with 16 bases between the two germline ends. The chain's CDR3 is CASGEREYKETQYF. The CDR3 nucleotides are TGTGCCAGTGGCGAACGGGAGTATAAAGAGACCCAGTACTTC.

V is TRBV6-2 or TRBV6-3 and J is TRBJ1-3; no clear D. The CDR3 spans 13 residues. V lost 0 bases, J lost 4 bases, and 4 bases lay in between. Germline CDR1 reads MNHEY; CDR2 reads SVGEGT. The DNA of the CDR3 is TGTGCCAGCAGTTACTCCCTCGGAAACACCATATATTTT. It translates to CASSYSLGNTIYF.

This clone has a handful of counts. The chain recombines TRBV4-2 with TRBJ1-2, with D possibly matching TRBD1 (5 bases). V was clipped by 1 base and J by 5 bases, with 17 bases between them. CDR1 LGHNA and CDR2 YNFKEQ come from the germline V gene. The CDR3 is made up of 16 amino acids. The CDR3 coding sequence is TGTGCCAGCAGCCAAGGGGGAGTAGGGGAGGAATATGGCTACACCTTC. Translating it yields CASSQGGVGEEYGYTF.

The chain joins TRBV9 to TRBJ2-4, with a tentative D call TRBD1 (6 bases). Trimming removed 4 bases from V and 3 bases from J, with 26 bases in between. The CDR3 length is 19 residues. Germline V gene data show CDR1 as SGDLS and CDR2 as YYNGEE. The CDR3 DNA reads TGTGCCAGCAGCCCGTACGGTTTGGACAGCTTCACCGTCAAAAACATTCAGTACTTC. It yields the protein CASSPYGLDSFTVKNIQYF. Combining the CDR3 with reference TRBV9 and TRBJ2-4 gives the whole variable domain DSGVTQTPKHLITATGQRVTLRCSPRSGDLSVYWYQQSLDQGLQFLIQYYNGEERAKGNILERFSAQQFPDLHSELNLSSLELGDSALYFCASSPYGLDSFTVKNIQYFGAGTRLSVL.

The chain joins TRBV29-1 to TRBJ2-5; D is perhaps TRBD2 (5 bases). V dropped 1 base and J dropped 7 bases, with 13 bases sitting between them. The CDR3 is 13 amino acids. Germline V gene data show CDR1 as SQVTM and CDR2 as ANQGSEA. CDR3 protein: CSVEGQDFATQYF. DNA for the CDR3: TGCAGCGTTGAAGGGCAGGACTTTGCGACCCAGTACTTC.

The gene calls are TRBV27 and TRBJ2-5; maybe TRBD1 (5 bases). Germline lookup yields CDR1 MNHEY and CDR2 SMNVEV (reference sequence). The CDR3 is 14 amino acids. Trimming cost V 2 bases and J 3 bases, with 10 bases left between them. CDR3 sequence: CASSLAGMEETQYF. In DNA, the CDR3 is TGTGCCAGCAGTTTAGCAGGGATGGAAGAGACCCAGTACTTC.

The chain employs TRBV9 and TRBJ2-2, with D unclear. This CDR3 comprises 12 residues. The V gene's germline CDR1 is SGDLS and CDR2 YYNGEE. Trimming removed 5 bases at V and 3 bases at J, with 5 bases between. The chain's CDR3 is CASSSYTGELFF. The CDR3 region has the DNA TGTGCCAGCAGTTCATACACCGGGGAGCTGTTTTTT.

V gene TRBV2 combines with J gene TRBJ1-2, with 7 bases matching TRBD1. The CDR3 contains 15 residues. Germline values: CDR1 SNHLY, CDR2 FYNNEI. Trimming at V came to 10 bases and at J to 0 bases, leaving 11 bases not matched to a gene. The CDR3 nucleotides read TGTGCCAATCGACAGGGCAAGTGGACTAACTATGGCTACACCTTC. Its protein is CANRQGKWTNYGYTF.

V and J are TRBV9 and TRBJ2-5; a weak D match, TRBD1 (6 bases). V lost 0 bases to trimming and J lost 5 bases, with 17 bases between them. The germline gives CDR1 SGDLS, CDR2 YYNGEE. This CDR3 comprises 16 residues. The CDR3 reads CASSVGARGRLETQYF. As DNA, the CDR3 is TGTGCCAGCAGCGTAGGGGCCAGGGGCCGGTTGGAGACCCAGTACTTC.

This chain joins TRBV19 and TRBJ1-5; D unresolved. The V gene lost 10 bases and the J gene lost 8 bases, with 21 bases spanning the gap. Looked up from germline, CDR1 is LNHDA and CDR2 is SQIVND (reference sequence). This CDR3 comprises 14 residues. This CDR3 is CATMDRGGREPQHF. The CDR3 DNA follows: TGTGCCACCATGGACCGCGGCGGGAGGGAGCCCCAGCATTTT. Variable domain in full (rest from reference TRBV19 and TRBJ1-5): DGGITQSPKYLFRKEGQNVTLSCEQNLNHDAMYWYRQDPGQGLRLIYYSQIVNDFQKGDIAEGYSVSREKKESFPLTVTSAQKNPTAFYLCATMDRGGREPQHFGDGTRLSIL.

The chain carries TRBV7-9 and TRBJ2-3; TRBD1 matches at 7 bases. Per the germline V gene, CDR1 is SEHNR and CDR2 is FQNEAQ (reference sequence). J gave up 3 bases and V 8 bases, and 8 bases lay outside the gene matches. The length of the CDR3 is 14 residues. The CDR3 spells CASVQDRDTDTQYF. CDR3 nucleotides: TGTGCCAGCGTACAAGACAGGGATACAGATACGCAGTATTTT.

Only one count was recorded for this clone. The CDR3 DNA is TGTGCCAGCCGGCTCGAAGGCGACACTGAAGCTTTCTTT. This gives the protein CASRLEGDTEAFF. The chain recombines TRBV6-5 with TRBJ1-1; D call uncertain. The V gene's germline CDR1 is MNHEY and CDR2 SVGAGI. The CDR3 spans 13 residues. V lost 8 bases to trimming and J lost 3 bases, with 13 bases between them.

Only a few counts were recorded for this clone. The gene calls are TRBV9 and TRBJ2-7, with TRBD1 matching over 12 bases. V gave up 3 bases and J gave up 6 bases; unmatched junction bases: 4. CDR1 SGDLS and CDR2 YYNGEE come from the germline V gene. The CDR3 contains 14 residues. CDR3 region: CASSGPGQGAEQYF. The CDR3 bases are TGTGCCAGCAGCGGACCGGGACAGGGGGCCGAGCAGTACTTC.

The chain has TRBV2 and TRBJ1-1; weak D call: TRBD1 (5 bases). Looked up from germline, CDR1 is SNHLY and CDR2 is FYNNEI. The V end was cut by 5 bases, the J end by 5 bases, with 15 bases between. The CDR3 covers 14 residues. The CDR3 here is CASSSRGGWTEAFF. DNA for the CDR3: TGTGCCAGCAGTTCCCGGGGGGGGTGGACTGAAGCTTTCTTT.

This sequence joins TRBV7-8 and TRBJ1-2; 7 bases fit TRBD1. V shed 4 bases, J shed 7 bases, and the junction held 9 bases outside the gene matches. The CDR3 runs 14 residues. Germline values: CDR1 SGHVS, CDR2 FQNEAQ. The chain's CDR3 is CASSSFDRETGYTF. Written as DNA, the CDR3 is TGTGCCAGCAGCTCCTTCGACAGGGAGACTGGCTACACCTTC.